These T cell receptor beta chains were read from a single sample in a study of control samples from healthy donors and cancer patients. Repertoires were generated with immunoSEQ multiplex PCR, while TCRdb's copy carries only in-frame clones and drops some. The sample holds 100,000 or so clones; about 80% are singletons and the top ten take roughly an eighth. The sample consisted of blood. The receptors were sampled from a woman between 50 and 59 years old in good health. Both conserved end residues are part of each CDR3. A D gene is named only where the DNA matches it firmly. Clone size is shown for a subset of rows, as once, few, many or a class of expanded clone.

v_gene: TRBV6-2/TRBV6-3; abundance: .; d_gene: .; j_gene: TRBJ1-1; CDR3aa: CASSYSHSTEAFF; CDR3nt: TGTGCCAGCAGTTACTCGCACAGCACTGAAGCTTTCTTT
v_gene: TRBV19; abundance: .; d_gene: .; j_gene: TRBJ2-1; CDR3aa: CASSAWTVYNEQFF; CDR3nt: TGTGCCAGTAGTGCCTGGACAGTCTACAATGAGCAGTTCTTC
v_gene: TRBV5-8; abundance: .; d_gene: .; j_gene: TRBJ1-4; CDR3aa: CASSFRAAANEKLFF; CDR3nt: TGTGCCAGCAGCTTCAGGGCCGCAGCTAATGAAAAACTGTTTTTT
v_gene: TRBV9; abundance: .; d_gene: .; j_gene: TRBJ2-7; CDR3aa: CASIPPRVGVVEQYF; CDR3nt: TGTGCCAGCATCCCCCCTCGGGTAGGGGTAGTCGAGCAGTACTTC
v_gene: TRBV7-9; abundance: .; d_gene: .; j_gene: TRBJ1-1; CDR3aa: CASSLRQANTEAFF; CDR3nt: TGTGCCAGCAGCCTTCGGCAGGCCAACACTGAAGCTTTCTTT
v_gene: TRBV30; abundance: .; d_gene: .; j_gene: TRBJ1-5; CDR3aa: CAWSPVGVGGQPQHF; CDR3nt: TGTGCCTGGAGCCCGGTCGGGGTAGGAGGTCAGCCCCAGCATTTT
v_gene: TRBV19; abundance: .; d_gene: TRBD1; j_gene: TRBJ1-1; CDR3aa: CASSQQGYGTEAFF; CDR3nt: TGTGCCAGTAGTCAACAGGGGTATGGGACTGAAGCTTTCTTT
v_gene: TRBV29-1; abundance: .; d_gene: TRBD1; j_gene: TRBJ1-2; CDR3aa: CSVLTGGVDGYTF; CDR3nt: TGCAGCGTCCTGACAGGGGGCGTGGATGGCTACACCTTC
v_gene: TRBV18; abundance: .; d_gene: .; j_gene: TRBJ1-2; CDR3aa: CASSPREANGYTF; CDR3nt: TGTGCCAGCTCACCTAGGGAAGCTAATGGCTACACCTTC
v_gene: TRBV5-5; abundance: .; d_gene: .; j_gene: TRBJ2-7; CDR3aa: CASSPVRSPAEQYF; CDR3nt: TGTGCCAGCAGCCCAGTCCGGTCTCCCGCCGAGCAGTACTTC
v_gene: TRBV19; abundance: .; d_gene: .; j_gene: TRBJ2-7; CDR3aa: CASSIGAGSSYEQYF; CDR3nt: TGTGCCAGTAGTATAGGGGCAGGGAGCTCCTACGAGCAGTACTTC
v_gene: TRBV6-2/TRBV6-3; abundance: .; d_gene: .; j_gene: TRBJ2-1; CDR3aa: CASSRRAVSYNEQFF; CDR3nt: TGTGCCAGCAGCCGCCGGGCAGTCTCCTACAATGAGCAGTTCTTC
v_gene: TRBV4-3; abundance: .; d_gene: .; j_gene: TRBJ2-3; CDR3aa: CASSQDKGIADTQYF; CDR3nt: TGCGCCAGCAGCCAAGATAAGGGAATCGCAGATACGCAGTATTTT
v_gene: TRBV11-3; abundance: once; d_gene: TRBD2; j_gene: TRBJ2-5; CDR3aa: CASSPEAGVETQYF; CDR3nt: TGTGCCAGCAGCCCAGAGGCGGGAGTGGAGACCCAGTACTTC
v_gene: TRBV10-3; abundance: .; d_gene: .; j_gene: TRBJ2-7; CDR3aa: CAISDRYGGPYEQYF; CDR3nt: TGTGCCATCAGTGATAGGTATGGCGGCCCCTACGAGCAGTACTTC
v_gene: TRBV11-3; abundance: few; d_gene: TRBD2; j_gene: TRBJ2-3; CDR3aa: CASSPRTSGGATDTQYF; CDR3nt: TGTGCCAGCAGCCCTCGGACTAGCGGGGGGGCCACAGATACGCAGTATTTT
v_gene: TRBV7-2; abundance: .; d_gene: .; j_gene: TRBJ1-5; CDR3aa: CASSLDPAGFNQPQHF; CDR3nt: TGTGCCAGCAGCTTAGACCCGGCCGGGTTCAATCAGCCCCAGCATTTT
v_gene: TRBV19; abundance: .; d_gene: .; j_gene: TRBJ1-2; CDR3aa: CASTFGRGLDYTF; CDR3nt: TGTGCCAGTACTTTTGGTAGGGGATTAGACTACACCTTC
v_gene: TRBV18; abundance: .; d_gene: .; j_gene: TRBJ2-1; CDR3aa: CASSPVLDVYNEQFF; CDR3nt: TGTGCCAGCTCACCGGTACTAGATGTCTACAATGAGCAGTTCTTC
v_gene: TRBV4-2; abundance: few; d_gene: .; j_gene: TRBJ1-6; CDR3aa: CASSQDEARGDSPLHF; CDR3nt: TGTGCCAGCAGCCAAGATGAAGCCAGGGGAGATTCACCCCTCCACTTT
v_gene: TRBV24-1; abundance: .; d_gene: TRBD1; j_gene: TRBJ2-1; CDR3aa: CATSDYRGRMDEQFF; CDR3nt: TGTGCCACCAGTGATTACAGGGGGCGCATGGATGAGCAGTTCTTC
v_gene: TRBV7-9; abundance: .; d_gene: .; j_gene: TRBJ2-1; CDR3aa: CASSLVGGDLSYNEQFF; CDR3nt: TGTGCCAGCAGCTTAGTAGGCGGGGACCTCTCCTACAATGAGCAGTTCTTC
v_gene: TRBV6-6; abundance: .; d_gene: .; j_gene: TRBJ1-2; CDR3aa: CASSYVGVDDYGYTF; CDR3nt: TGTGCCAGCAGTTATGTTGGGGTGGACGACTATGGCTACACCTTC
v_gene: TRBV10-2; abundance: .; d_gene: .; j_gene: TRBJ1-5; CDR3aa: CASSESTHAGNQPQHF; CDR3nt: TGCGCCAGCAGTGAGTCGACTCATGCGGGCAATCAGCCCCAGCATTTT
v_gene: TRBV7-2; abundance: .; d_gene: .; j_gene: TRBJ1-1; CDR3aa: CASSPQRMMNTEAFF; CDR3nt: TGTGCCAGCAGCCCTCAAAGGATGATGAACACTGAAGCTTTCTTT
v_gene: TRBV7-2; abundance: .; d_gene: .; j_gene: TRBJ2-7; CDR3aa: CASSLEWGSSYEQYF; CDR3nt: TGTGCCAGCAGCTTAGAGTGGGGGTCCTCTTACGAGCAGTACTTC
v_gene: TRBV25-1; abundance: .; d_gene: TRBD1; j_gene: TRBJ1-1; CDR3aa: CASRGSTGNIGTEAFF; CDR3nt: TGTGCCAGCAGGGGATCGACAGGGAATATTGGCACTGAAGCTTTCTTT
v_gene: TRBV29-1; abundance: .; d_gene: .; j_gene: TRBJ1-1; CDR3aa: CSVDGNTEAFF; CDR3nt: TGCAGCGTTGATGGGAACACTGAAGCTTTCTTT
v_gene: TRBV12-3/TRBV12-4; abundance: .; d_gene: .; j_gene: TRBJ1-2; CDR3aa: CASRTTGHYGYTF; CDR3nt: TGTGCCAGCAGAACTACGGGACATTATGGCTACACCTTC
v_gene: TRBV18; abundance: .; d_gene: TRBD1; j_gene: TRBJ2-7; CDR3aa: CASSPNRQGTYEQYF; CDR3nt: TGTGCCAGCTCACCAAATCGACAGGGGACCTACGAGCAGTACTTC
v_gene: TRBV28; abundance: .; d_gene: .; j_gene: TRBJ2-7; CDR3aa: CASSFSGSASYEQYF; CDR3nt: TGTGCCAGCAGTTTCTCAGGGAGCGCGTCCTACGAGCAGTACTTC
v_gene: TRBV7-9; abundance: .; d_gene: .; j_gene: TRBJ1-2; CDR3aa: CASSLEGRTRAPTF; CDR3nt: TGTGCCAGCAGCTTAGAGGGACGGACACGCGCTCCCACCTTC
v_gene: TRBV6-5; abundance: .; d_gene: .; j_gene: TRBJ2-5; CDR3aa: CASSSLTSFQETQYF; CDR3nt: TGTGCCAGCAGTTCGTTAACAAGTTTCCAAGAGACCCAGTACTTC
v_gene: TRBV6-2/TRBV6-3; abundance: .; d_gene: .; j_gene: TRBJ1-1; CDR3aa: CASSYLQGGQGEAFF; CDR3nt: TGTGCCAGCAGTTACCTGCAGGGCGGTCAGGGTGAAGCTTTCTTT
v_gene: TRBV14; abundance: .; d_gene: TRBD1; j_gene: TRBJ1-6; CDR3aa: CASSQWTGENSPLHF; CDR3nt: TGTGCCAGCAGCCAATGGACAGGGGAGAATTCACCCCTCCACTTT
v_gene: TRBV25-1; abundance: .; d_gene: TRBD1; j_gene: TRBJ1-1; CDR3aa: CASSGRQGMGTEAFF; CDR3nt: TGTGCCAGCAGTGGAAGACAGGGCATGGGCACTGAAGCTTTCTTT
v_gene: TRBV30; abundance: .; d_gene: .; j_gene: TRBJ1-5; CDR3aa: CAWMNKGYSNQPQHF; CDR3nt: TGTGCCTGGATGAACAAAGGATATAGCAATCAGCCCCAGCATTTT
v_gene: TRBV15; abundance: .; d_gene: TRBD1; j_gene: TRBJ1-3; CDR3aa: CATSPIGQGRNTIYF; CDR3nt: TGTGCCACCTCACCGATTGGACAGGGGAGGAACACCATATATTTT
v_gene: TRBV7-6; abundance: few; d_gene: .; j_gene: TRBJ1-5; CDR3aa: CASSLYKGTTLGQPQHF; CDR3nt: TGTGCCAGCAGCTTATATAAGGGGACAACCCTGGGGCAGCCCCAGCATTTT